This T cell receptor (beta chain) is from a study of blood T cells in healthy people across ages. General study results and limits: No one knew whether donors had CMV, which possibly confounded expanded clonotype changes. Long-lived donors had more naive CD4+ cells and higher diversity than aged donors. There was a strong correlation between TCR beta diversity and naive T cell percentage.

Note on this clonotype: Its antigen is not known.

Then a second PCR, running roughly 7 to 11 cycles, was carried out with a sample-barcoded 5' primer and a J-beta primer mix. TCRdb used MiXCR to reprocess the 5' RACE reads, holding one entry per CDR3 protein. The sample lists about 1.1 million distinct CDR3 sequences; under 40% were seen once. The CDR3 runs 16 residues. Germline CDR1 is SGHTA and CDR2 is FQGNSA. V trimming: 4 bases; J trimming: 7 bases; junction bases outside the gene matches: 9. The receptor's source is a young man in good health. The sample was blood. The V call is TRBV7-2, the J call TRBJ1-6; TRBD1 aligns across 8 bases. CDR3 sequence reads: CASSSRRRGRNSPLHF. CDR3 sequence (DNA): TGTGCCAGCAGCTCTAGACGCAGGGGGCGAAATTCACCCCTCCACTTT.